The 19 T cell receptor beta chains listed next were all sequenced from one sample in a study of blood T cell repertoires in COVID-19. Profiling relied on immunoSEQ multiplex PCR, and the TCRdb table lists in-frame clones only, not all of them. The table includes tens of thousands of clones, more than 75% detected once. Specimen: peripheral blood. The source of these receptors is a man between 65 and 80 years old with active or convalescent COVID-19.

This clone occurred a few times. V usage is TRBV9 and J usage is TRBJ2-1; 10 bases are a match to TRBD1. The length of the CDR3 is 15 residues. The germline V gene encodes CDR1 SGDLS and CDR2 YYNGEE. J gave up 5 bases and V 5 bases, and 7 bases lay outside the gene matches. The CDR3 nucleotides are TGTGCCAGCAGGGCAACGGGACAGGGGCACAATGAGCAGTTCTTC. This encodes CASRATGQGHNEQFF.

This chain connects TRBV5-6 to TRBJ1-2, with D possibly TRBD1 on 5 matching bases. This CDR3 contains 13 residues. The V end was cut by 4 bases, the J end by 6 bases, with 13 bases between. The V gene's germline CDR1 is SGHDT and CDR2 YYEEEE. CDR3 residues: CASSPGTEDGYTF. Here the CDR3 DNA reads TGTGCCAGCAGCCCGGGGACTGAGGATGGCTACACCTTC.

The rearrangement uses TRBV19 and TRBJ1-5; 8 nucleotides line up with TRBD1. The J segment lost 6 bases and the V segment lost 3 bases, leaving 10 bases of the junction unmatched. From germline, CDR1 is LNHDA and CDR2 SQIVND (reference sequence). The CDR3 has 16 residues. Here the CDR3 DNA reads TGTGCCAGTAGTATCCCCGGTGGACAGGGCCGTCAGCCCCAGCATTTT. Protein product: CASSIPGGQGRQPQHF.

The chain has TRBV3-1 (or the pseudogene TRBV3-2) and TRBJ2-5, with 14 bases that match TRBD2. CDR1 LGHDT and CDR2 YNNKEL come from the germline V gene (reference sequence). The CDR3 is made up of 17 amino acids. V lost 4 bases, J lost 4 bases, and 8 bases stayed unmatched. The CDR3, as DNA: TGTGCCAGCAGCCCCGGGACTAGCGGGAGCGATATAGAGACCCAGTACTTC. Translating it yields CASSPGTSGSDIETQYF.

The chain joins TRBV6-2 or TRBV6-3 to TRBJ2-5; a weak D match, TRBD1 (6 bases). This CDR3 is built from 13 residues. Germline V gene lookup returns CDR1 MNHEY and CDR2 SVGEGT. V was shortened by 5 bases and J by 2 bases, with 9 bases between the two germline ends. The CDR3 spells CASSRQAQETQYF. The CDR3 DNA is TGTGCCAGCAGTAGACAGGCGCAAGAGACCCAGTACTTC.

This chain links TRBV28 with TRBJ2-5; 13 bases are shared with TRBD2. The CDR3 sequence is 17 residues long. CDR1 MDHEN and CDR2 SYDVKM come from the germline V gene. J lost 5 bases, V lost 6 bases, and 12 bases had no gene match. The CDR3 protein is CASRPTGTSGIWETQYF. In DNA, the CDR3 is TGTGCCAGCAGGCCGACCGGGACTAGCGGGATTTGGGAGACCCAGTACTTC.

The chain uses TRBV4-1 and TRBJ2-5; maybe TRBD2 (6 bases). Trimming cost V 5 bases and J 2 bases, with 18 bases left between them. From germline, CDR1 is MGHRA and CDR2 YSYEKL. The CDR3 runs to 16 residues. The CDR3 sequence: CASSLFAGRPQETQYF. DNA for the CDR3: TGCGCCAGCAGCTTATTCGCGGGACGACCTCAAGAGACCCAGTACTTC.

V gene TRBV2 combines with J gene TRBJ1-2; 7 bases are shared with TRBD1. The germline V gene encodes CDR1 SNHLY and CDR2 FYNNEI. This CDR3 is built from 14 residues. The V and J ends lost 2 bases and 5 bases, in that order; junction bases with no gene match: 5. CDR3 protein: CASSERQGGYGYTF. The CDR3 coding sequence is TGTGCCAGCAGTGAAAGACAGGGAGGTTATGGCTACACCTTC.

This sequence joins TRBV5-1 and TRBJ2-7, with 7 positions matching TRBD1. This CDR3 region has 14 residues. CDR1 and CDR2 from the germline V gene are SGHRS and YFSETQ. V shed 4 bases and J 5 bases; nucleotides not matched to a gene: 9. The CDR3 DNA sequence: TGCGCCAGCAGCCTTGACAGGGAGCCCCACGAGCAGTACTTC. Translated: CASSLDREPHEQYF. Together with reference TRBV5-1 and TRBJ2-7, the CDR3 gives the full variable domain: KAGVTQTPRYLIKTRGQQVTLSCSPISGHRSVSWYQQTPGQGLQFLFEYFSETQRNKGNFPGRFSGRQFSNSRSEMNVSTLELGDSALYLCASSLDREPHEQYFGPGTRLTVT.

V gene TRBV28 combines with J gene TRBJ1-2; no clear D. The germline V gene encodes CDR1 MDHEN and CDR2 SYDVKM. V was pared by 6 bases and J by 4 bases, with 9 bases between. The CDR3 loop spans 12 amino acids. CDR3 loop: CASSPSGYGYTF. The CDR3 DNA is TGTGCCAGCAGCCCCTCGGGCTATGGCTACACCTTC.

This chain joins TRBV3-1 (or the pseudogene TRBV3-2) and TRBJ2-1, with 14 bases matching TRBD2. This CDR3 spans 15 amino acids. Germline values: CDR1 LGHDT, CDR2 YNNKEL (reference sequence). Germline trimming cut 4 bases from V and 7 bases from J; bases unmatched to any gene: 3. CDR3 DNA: TGTGCCAGCAGCCCAGGACTAGCGGGAGGTAATGAGCAGTTCTTC. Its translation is CASSPGLAGGNEQFF.

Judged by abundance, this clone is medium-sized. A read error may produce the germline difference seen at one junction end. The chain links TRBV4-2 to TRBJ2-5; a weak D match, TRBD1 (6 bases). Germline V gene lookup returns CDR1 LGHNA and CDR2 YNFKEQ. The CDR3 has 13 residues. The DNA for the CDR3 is TGTGCCAGCAGCCAGGACACCAGGGGAGAAGTGGACTTC. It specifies CASSQDTRGEVDF.

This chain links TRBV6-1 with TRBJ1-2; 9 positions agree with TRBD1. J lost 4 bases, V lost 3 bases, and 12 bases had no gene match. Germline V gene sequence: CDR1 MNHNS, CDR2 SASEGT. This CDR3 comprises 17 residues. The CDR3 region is CASSDVPRGQGSYGYTF. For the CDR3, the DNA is TGTGCCAGCAGTGACGTCCCTCGGGGACAGGGAAGCTATGGCTACACCTTC.

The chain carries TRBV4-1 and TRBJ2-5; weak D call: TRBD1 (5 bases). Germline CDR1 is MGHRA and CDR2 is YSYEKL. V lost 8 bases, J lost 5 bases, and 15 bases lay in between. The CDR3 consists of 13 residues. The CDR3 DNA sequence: TGCGCCAGCCAGGGCCGTTCTGTGGAGACCCAGTACTTC. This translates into CASQGRSVETQYF.

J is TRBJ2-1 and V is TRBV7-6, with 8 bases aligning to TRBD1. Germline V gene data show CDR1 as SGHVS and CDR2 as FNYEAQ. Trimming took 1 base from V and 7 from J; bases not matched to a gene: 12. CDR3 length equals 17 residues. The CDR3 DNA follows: TGTGCCAGCAGCTTAGTATATGGCAGGGGGCTAGGTAATGAGCAGTTCTTC. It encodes CASSLVYGRGLGNEQFF.

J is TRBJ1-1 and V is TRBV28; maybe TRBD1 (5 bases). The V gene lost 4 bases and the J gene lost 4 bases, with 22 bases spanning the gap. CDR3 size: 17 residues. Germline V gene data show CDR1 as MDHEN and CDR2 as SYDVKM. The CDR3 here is CASSSSGLGLSGTEAFF. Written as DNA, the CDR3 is TGTGCCAGCAGTTCCTCGGGACTGGGACTTTCGGGCACTGAAGCTTTCTTT.

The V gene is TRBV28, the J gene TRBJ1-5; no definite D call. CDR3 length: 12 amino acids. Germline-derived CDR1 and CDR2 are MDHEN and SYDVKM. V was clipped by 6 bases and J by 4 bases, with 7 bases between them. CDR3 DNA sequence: TGTGCCAGCAGGGAGACGAATCAGCCCCAGCATTTT. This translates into CASRETNQPQHF.

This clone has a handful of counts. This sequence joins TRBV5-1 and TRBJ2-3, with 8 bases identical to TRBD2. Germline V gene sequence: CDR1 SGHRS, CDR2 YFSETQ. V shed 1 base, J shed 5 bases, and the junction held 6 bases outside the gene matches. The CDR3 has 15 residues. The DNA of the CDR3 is TGCGCCAGCAGCTTGAGCGGGAGAGGGGGAGATACGCAGTATTTT. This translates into CASSLSGRGGDTQYF.

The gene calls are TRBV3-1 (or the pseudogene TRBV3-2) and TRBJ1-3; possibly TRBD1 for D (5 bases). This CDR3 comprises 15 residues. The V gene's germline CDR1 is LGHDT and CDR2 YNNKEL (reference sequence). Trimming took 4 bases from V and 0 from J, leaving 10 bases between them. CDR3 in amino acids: CASSPAGVSGNTIYF. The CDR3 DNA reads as TGTGCCAGCAGCCCCGCGGGGGTCTCTGGAAACACCATATATTTT.